The rows below give T cell receptor beta chains drawn from one sample of a study of T cells in Graves' hyperthyroidism and ophthalmopathy. One entry per CDR3 protein results from TCRdb running MiXCR on the multiplex PCR reads. This sample carries 350,000 to 450,000 distinct CDR3 sequences, about 15% of them seen once, and the ten largest clones take approximately 10%. The sample taken for sequencing was blood. These receptors were obtained from an older woman with Graves' hyperthyroidism. CDR3s include the opening cysteine and the closing phenylalanine or tryptophan. The D gene is left open where the match is weak. Clone size is not always given. Where it is, it says once, few, many or a class for expanded clones.

d_call: .; clone_size: .; j_call: TRBJ2-3; v_call: TRBV5-1; cdr3_aa: CASSYSTRTGTDTQYF; cdr3_nt: TGCGCCAGCAGCTACTCGACTAGGACGGGCACAGATACGCAGTATTTT
d_call: TRBD2; clone_size: .; j_call: TRBJ2-1; v_call: TRBV11-2; cdr3_aa: CASSLVSSGRQFGGDEQFF; cdr3_nt: TGTGCCAGCAGCTTAGTATCTAGCGGGAGGCAATTCGGGGGGGATGAGCAGTTCTTC
d_call: TRBD2; clone_size: many; j_call: TRBJ2-7; v_call: TRBV28; cdr3_aa: CASSSSPTSAEQYF; cdr3_nt: TGTGCCAGCAGTTCCTCCCCAACTAGCGCCGAGCAGTACTTC
d_call: TRBD1; clone_size: many; j_call: TRBJ1-2; v_call: TRBV28; cdr3_aa: CASSFRTIQGLPNYGYTF; cdr3_nt: TGTGCCAGCAGTTTTCGGACGATACAGGGGCTGCCCAACTATGGCTACACCTTC
d_call: .; clone_size: many; j_call: TRBJ1-2; v_call: TRBV20-1; cdr3_aa: CSASPQSNLGGGYTF; cdr3_nt: TGCAGTGCTAGTCCCCAAAGCAATTTGGGCGGTGGCTACACCTTC
d_call: .; clone_size: many; j_call: TRBJ1-3; v_call: TRBV5-6; cdr3_aa: CASFSQGTGNTIYF; cdr3_nt: TGTGCCAGCTTCTCACAGGGAACTGGAAACACCATATATTTT
d_call: .; clone_size: few; j_call: TRBJ1-1; v_call: TRBV7-9; cdr3_aa: CASSRKTSGNEAFF; cdr3_nt: TGTGCCAGCAGCCGAAAAACAAGTGGAAATGAAGCTTTCTTT
d_call: .; clone_size: .; j_call: TRBJ1-1; v_call: TRBV18; cdr3_aa: CASSRLRGSQDTEAFF; cdr3_nt: TGTGCCAGCTCGCGATTGAGGGGCTCCCAGGACACTGAAGCTTTCTTT
d_call: .; clone_size: many; j_call: TRBJ1-1; v_call: TRBV20-1; cdr3_aa: CSARHTNTEAFF; cdr3_nt: TGCAGTGCTAGACACACGAACACTGAAGCTTTCTTT
d_call: .; clone_size: many; j_call: TRBJ2-1; v_call: TRBV20-1; cdr3_aa: CSATHSQVDRYNEQFF; cdr3_nt: TGCAGTGCTACGCACTCACAGGTTGACCGCTACAATGAGCAGTTCTTC
d_call: .; clone_size: many; j_call: TRBJ1-6; v_call: TRBV6-6; cdr3_aa: CASSYSIGSNLVSPLHF; cdr3_nt: TGTGCCAGCAGTTACTCGATTGGGTCCAATCTCGTTTCACCCCTCCACTTT
d_call: .; clone_size: .; j_call: TRBJ2-5; v_call: TRBV20-1; cdr3_aa: CSASSETQYF; cdr3_nt: TGCAGTGCTAGCTCTGAGACCCAGTACTTC
d_call: TRBD1; clone_size: .; j_call: TRBJ1-6; v_call: TRBV20-1; cdr3_aa: CSAGGTGGPLHF; cdr3_nt: TGCAGTGCTGGCGGGACAGGGGGACCCCTCCACTTT
d_call: TRBD1; clone_size: many; j_call: TRBJ1-1; v_call: TRBV6-5; cdr3_aa: CASSYPPQGARNTEAFF; cdr3_nt: TGTGCCAGCAGTTACCCTCCGCAGGGGGCTCGGAACACTGAAGCTTTCTTT
d_call: TRBD1; clone_size: .; j_call: TRBJ1-4; v_call: TRBV3-1; cdr3_aa: CASSQWTGGGEKLFF; cdr3_nt: TGTGCCAGCAGCCAATGGACAGGGGGCGGAGAAAAACTGTTTTTT
d_call: .; clone_size: many; j_call: TRBJ2-7; v_call: TRBV10-2; cdr3_aa: CASSGTVNYEQYF; cdr3_nt: TGCGCCAGCAGCGGGACTGTCAACTACGAGCAGTACTTC
d_call: .; clone_size: many; j_call: TRBJ1-1; v_call: TRBV11-3; cdr3_aa: CASSGQSNTEAFF; cdr3_nt: TGTGCCAGCAGCGGACAGAGTAACACTGAAGCTTTCTTT
d_call: .; clone_size: .; j_call: TRBJ2-7; v_call: TRBV19; cdr3_aa: CASSRSGGSPIEQYF; cdr3_nt: TGTGCCAGTAGTAGGTCAGGGGGGTCTCCTATCGAGCAGTACTTC
d_call: .; clone_size: few; j_call: TRBJ1-1; v_call: TRBV5-5; cdr3_aa: CASSPGWGSEAFF; cdr3_nt: TGTGCCAGCAGCCCGGGATGGGGGTCTGAAGCTTTCTTT
d_call: .; clone_size: many; j_call: TRBJ1-1; v_call: TRBV3-1; cdr3_aa: CASSQDPRGTEAFF; cdr3_nt: TGTGCCAGCAGCCAGGATCCCAGGGGCACTGAAGCTTTCTTT
d_call: .; clone_size: .; j_call: TRBJ2-3; v_call: TRBV12-3/TRBV12-4; cdr3_aa: CASSSPYSYTSTDTQYF; cdr3_nt: TGTGCCAGCAGTTCCCCTTACAGTTACACTAGCACAGATACGCAGTATTTT
d_call: .; clone_size: many; j_call: TRBJ1-6; v_call: TRBV27; cdr3_aa: CASSSRIGTMENSPLHF; cdr3_nt: TGTGCCAGCAGTTCCCGAATCGGGACAATGGAAAATTCACCCCTCCACTTT
d_call: TRBD2; clone_size: many; j_call: TRBJ2-1; v_call: TRBV28; cdr3_aa: CASSQLAGFAPEQFF; cdr3_nt: TGTGCCAGCAGCCAGCTAGCGGGATTCGCACCTGAGCAGTTCTTC
d_call: TRBD2; clone_size: many; j_call: TRBJ2-3; v_call: TRBV3-1; cdr3_aa: CASSSGSGRGGDTQYF; cdr3_nt: TGTGCCAGCAGTAGCGGTAGCGGGCGCGGGGGAGATACGCAGTATTTT
d_call: .; clone_size: .; j_call: TRBJ1-3; v_call: TRBV6-1; cdr3_aa: CASSEMWGNTIYF; cdr3_nt: TGTGCCAGCAGTGAAATGTGGGGAAACACCATATATTTT
d_call: TRBD1; clone_size: .; j_call: TRBJ1-2; v_call: TRBV20-1; cdr3_aa: CSARGDRGYGYTF; cdr3_nt: TGCAGTGCTCGCGGGGACAGGGGTTATGGCTACACCTTC
d_call: .; clone_size: many; j_call: TRBJ2-7; v_call: TRBV11-2; cdr3_aa: CASSRDFSYEQYF; cdr3_nt: TGTGCCAGCAGCCGGGACTTCTCCTACGAGCAGTACTTC
d_call: .; clone_size: many; j_call: TRBJ2-7; v_call: TRBV18; cdr3_aa: CASSPFPRSSYEQYF; cdr3_nt: TGTGCCAGCTCACCATTCCCACGGAGCTCCTACGAGCAGTACTTC
d_call: .; clone_size: many; j_call: TRBJ2-2; v_call: TRBV7-3; cdr3_aa: CASSPVSGELFF; cdr3_nt: TGTGCCAGCAGTCCCGTTAGCGGGGAGCTGTTTTTT
d_call: TRBD1; clone_size: .; j_call: TRBJ1-2; v_call: TRBV28; cdr3_aa: CASSGEGQRYGYTF; cdr3_nt: TGTGCCAGCAGTGGGGAGGGACAGAGGTATGGCTACACCTTC
d_call: .; clone_size: many; j_call: TRBJ1-1; v_call: TRBV28; cdr3_aa: CASSLPDQIEAFF; cdr3_nt: TGTGCCAGCAGTTTACCCGACCAGATTGAAGCTTTCTTT
d_call: TRBD1; clone_size: many; j_call: TRBJ2-1; v_call: TRBV10-1; cdr3_aa: CASRGQGAAEQFF; cdr3_nt: TGCGCCAGCAGGGGACAGGGGGCGGCTGAGCAGTTCTTC
d_call: TRBD2; clone_size: many; j_call: TRBJ2-1; v_call: TRBV27; cdr3_aa: CASSPLTSGFGEQFF; cdr3_nt: TGTGCCAGCAGTCCCCTTACTAGCGGCTTTGGTGAGCAGTTCTTC
d_call: .; clone_size: many; j_call: TRBJ1-1; v_call: TRBV27; cdr3_aa: CASSPQTLTEAFF; cdr3_nt: TGTGCCAGCAGTCCGCAGACGTTGACTGAAGCTTTCTTT
d_call: TRBD1; clone_size: few; j_call: TRBJ1-4; v_call: TRBV27; cdr3_aa: CASKIQGWANEKLFF; cdr3_nt: TGTGCCAGCAAGATACAGGGGTGGGCTAATGAAAAACTGTTTTTT
d_call: TRBD2; clone_size: .; j_call: TRBJ2-1; v_call: TRBV9; cdr3_aa: CASSVSFWGNSGRDNEQFF; cdr3_nt: TGTGCCAGCAGCGTAAGTTTTTGGGGGAATAGCGGGAGAGACAATGAGCAGTTCTTC
d_call: .; clone_size: few; j_call: TRBJ2-3; v_call: TRBV28; cdr3_aa: CASSLKRQAAVTQYF; cdr3_nt: TGTGCCAGCAGTTTAAAGAGACAGGCTGCAGTTACGCAGTATTTT
d_call: TRBD2; clone_size: few; j_call: TRBJ2-1; v_call: TRBV28; cdr3_aa: CASSLGGRGGFSYNEQFF; cdr3_nt: TGTGCCAGCAGTTTAGGGGGGCGGGGGGGCTTCTCCTACAATGAGCAGTTCTTC
d_call: TRBD2; clone_size: many; j_call: TRBJ2-2; v_call: TRBV5-1; cdr3_aa: CASSGYPRTSKTGELFF; cdr3_nt: TGCGCCAGCAGCGGGTATCCTCGGACTAGCAAAACCGGGGAGCTGTTTTTT
d_call: .; clone_size: many; j_call: TRBJ1-1; v_call: TRBV6-1; cdr3_aa: CASSRGSYPIGAEAFF; cdr3_nt: TGTGCCAGCAGCAGGGGATCCTACCCTATTGGGGCTGAAGCTTTCTTT
d_call: TRBD2; clone_size: many; j_call: TRBJ2-1; v_call: TRBV11-3; cdr3_aa: CASSLPGGPYEQFF; cdr3_nt: TGTGCCAGCAGCTTGCCGGGAGGGCCCTATGAGCAGTTCTTC
d_call: TRBD2; clone_size: few; j_call: TRBJ2-7; v_call: TRBV6-1; cdr3_aa: CASSPQTGGPYEQYF; cdr3_nt: TGTGCCAGCAGCCCCCAGACGGGAGGGCCTTACGAGCAGTACTTC
d_call: TRBD2; clone_size: many; j_call: TRBJ2-1; v_call: TRBV18; cdr3_aa: CASSPPNLAGRNEQFF; cdr3_nt: TGTGCCAGCTCACCACCCAATCTAGCGGGTAGGAATGAGCAGTTCTTC
d_call: .; clone_size: .; j_call: TRBJ2-3; v_call: TRBV11-2; cdr3_aa: CASSPLGRRRDTQYF; cdr3_nt: TGTGCCAGCAGCCCATTGGGCAGGAGACGAGATACGCAGTATTTT
d_call: TRBD1; clone_size: few; j_call: TRBJ2-5; v_call: TRBV6-1; cdr3_aa: CASSEDRAETQYF; cdr3_nt: TGTGCCAGCAGCGAAGACAGGGCAGAGACCCAGTACTTC
d_call: TRBD1; clone_size: many; j_call: TRBJ2-7; v_call: TRBV11-2; cdr3_aa: CASSHPFPGQAFSYEQYF; cdr3_nt: TGTGCCAGCAGCCACCCCTTCCCGGGACAGGCATTCTCCTACGAGCAGTACTTC
d_call: TRBD1; clone_size: few; j_call: TRBJ2-1; v_call: TRBV25-1; cdr3_aa: CASSGPGQVFNEQFF; cdr3_nt: TGTGCCAGCAGTGGCCCGGGACAGGTTTTCAATGAGCAGTTCTTC
d_call: TRBD2; clone_size: few; j_call: TRBJ2-1; v_call: TRBV24-1; cdr3_aa: CATSRAGGRYNEQFF; cdr3_nt: TGTGCCACCAGTCGTGCGGGAGGGCGGTACAATGAGCAGTTCTTC
d_call: .; clone_size: many; j_call: TRBJ1-2; v_call: TRBV7-9; cdr3_aa: CASSLVLGGFYGYTF; cdr3_nt: TGTGCCAGCAGCTTAGTTTTGGGGGGCTTCTATGGCTACACCTTC